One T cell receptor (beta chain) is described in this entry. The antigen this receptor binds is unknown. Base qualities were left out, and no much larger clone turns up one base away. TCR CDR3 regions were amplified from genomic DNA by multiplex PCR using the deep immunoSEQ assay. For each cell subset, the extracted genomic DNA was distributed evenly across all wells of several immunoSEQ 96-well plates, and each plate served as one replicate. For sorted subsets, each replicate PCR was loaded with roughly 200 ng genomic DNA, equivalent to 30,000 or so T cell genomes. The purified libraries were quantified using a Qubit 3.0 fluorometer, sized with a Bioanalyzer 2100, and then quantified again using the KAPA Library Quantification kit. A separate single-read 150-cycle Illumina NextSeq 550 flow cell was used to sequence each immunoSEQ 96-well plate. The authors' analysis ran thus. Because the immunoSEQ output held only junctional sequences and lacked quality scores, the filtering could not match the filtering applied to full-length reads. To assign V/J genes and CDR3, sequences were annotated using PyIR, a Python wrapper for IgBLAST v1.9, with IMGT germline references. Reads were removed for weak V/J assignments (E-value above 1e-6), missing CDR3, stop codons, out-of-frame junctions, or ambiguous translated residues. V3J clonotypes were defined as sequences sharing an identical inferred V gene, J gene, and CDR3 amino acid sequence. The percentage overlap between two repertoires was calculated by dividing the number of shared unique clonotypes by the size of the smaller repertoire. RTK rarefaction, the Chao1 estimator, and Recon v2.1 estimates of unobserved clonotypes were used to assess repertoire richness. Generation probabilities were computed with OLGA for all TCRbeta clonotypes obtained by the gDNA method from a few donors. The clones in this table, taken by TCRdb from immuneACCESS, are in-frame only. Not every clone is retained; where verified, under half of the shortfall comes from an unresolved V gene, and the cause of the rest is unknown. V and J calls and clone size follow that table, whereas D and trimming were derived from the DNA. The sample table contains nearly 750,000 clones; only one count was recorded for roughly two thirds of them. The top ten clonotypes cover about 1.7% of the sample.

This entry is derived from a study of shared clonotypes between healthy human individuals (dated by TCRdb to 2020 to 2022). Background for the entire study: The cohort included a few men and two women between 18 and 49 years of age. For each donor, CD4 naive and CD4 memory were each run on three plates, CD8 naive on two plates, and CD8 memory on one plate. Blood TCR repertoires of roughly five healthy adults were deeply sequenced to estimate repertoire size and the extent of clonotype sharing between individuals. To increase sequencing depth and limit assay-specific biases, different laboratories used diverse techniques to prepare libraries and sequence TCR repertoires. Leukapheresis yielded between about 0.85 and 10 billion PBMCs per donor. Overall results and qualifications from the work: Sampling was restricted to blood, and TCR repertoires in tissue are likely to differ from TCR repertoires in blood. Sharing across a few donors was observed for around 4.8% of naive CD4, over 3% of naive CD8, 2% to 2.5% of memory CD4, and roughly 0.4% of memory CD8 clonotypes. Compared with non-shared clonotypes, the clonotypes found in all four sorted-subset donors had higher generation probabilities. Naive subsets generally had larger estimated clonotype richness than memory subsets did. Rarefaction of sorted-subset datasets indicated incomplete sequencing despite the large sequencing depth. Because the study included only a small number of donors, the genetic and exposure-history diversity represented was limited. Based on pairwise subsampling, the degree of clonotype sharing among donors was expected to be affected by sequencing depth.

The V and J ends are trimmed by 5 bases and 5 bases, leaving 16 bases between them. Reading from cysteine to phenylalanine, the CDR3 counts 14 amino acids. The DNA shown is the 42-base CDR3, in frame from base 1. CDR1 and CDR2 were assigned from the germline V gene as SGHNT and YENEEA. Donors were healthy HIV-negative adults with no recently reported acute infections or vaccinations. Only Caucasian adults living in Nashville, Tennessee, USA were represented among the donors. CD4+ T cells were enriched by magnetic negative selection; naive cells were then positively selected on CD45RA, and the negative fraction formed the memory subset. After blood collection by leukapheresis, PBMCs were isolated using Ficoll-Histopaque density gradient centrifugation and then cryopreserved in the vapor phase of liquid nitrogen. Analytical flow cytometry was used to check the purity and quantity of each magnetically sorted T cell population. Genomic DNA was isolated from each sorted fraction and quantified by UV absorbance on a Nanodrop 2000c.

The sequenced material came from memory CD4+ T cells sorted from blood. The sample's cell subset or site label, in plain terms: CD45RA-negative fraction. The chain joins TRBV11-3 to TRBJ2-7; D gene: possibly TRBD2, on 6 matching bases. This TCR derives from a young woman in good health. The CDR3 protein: CASSPVGGGNEQYF. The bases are TGTGCCAGCAGCCCAGTTGGTGGGGGGAACGAGCAGTACTTC. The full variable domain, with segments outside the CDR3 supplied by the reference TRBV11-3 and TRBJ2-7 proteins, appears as EAGVVQSPRYKIIEKKQPVAFWCNPISGHNTLYWYLQNLGQGPELLIRYENEEAVDDSQLPKDRFSAERLKGVDSTLKIQPAELGDSAVYLCASSPVGGGNEQYFGPGTRLTVT.